This is a list of T cell receptor beta chains from one sample in a study of cytomegalovirus exposure and HLA in healthy donors. TCRdb's table, derived via immunoSEQ multiplex PCR, lists solely in-frame clones and lacks some. The repertoire holds around 190,000 clones, with 70% to 90% as singletons. The specimen was PBMCs. The receptors shown here come from a woman in her 50s in good health and CMV-seronegative. Each CDR3 is given with its conserved first and last residue. D genes are given only for firm matches.

J: TRBJ2-5
V: TRBV5-4
D: TRBD1
CDR3: CASSPGQGHQETQYF

J: TRBJ2-1
V: TRBV9
D: TRBD2
CDR3: CASSVGSGRIYEQFF

J: TRBJ1-2
V: TRBV28
D: .
CDR3: CASSPLDSNYGYTF

J: TRBJ2-2
V: TRBV29-1
D: .
CDR3: CSVEHWNTGELFF

J: TRBJ2-1
V: TRBV4-1
D: .
CDR3: CASSQGGKLGGPENNEQFF

J: TRBJ2-1
V: TRBV28
D: .
CDR3: CASENPRGYNEQFF

J: TRBJ1-2
V: TRBV7-9
D: .
CDR3: CSSSLQGDGYTF

J: TRBJ2-1
V: TRBV7-3
D: .
CDR3: CASSRTSYNEQFF

J: TRBJ1-2
V: TRBV28
D: TRBD1
CDR3: CASSLGTGRSGGYTF

J: TRBJ2-1
V: TRBV7-6
D: .
CDR3: CASSPLGAQQFF

J: TRBJ1-3
V: TRBV5-5
D: TRBD1
CDR3: CASSPDRVSSGNTIYF

J: TRBJ2-2
V: TRBV28
D: .
CDR3: CASSLKRPNTGELFF

J: TRBJ1-2
V: TRBV29-1
D: TRBD1
CDR3: CSGYAQGAGYGYTF

J: TRBJ2-7
V: TRBV5-5
D: TRBD2
CDR3: CASSLEREGPYEQYF

J: TRBJ2-1
V: TRBV7-9
D: TRBD1
CDR3: CASSVGQGYEQFF

J: TRBJ2-3
V: TRBV18
D: TRBD2
CDR3: CASSPRMSGLAGGRSIWTDTQYF

J: TRBJ2-2
V: TRBV19
D: .
CDR3: CASSLLPGGIDGELFF

J: TRBJ2-7
V: TRBV2
D: TRBD1
CDR3: CASSVGQGSYEQYF

J: TRBJ1-5
V: TRBV5-8
D: TRBD1
CDR3: CASSWTGQGTQPQHF

J: TRBJ1-3
V: TRBV7-2
D: .
CDR3: CASSFPGNGNTIYF

J: TRBJ1-5
V: TRBV10-3
D: .
CDR3: CAISGEAGNQPQHF

J: TRBJ1-1
V: TRBV19
D: .
CDR3: CASKNSVNTEAFF

J: TRBJ1-1
V: TRBV7-2
D: .
CDR3: CASSLMGANTEAFF

J: TRBJ1-1
V: TRBV6-1
D: TRBD1
CDR3: CASSEGDRVKAFF

J: TRBJ2-7
V: TRBV10-3
D: .
CDR3: CAISGGEPYEQYF

J: TRBJ2-1
V: TRBV29-1
D: TRBD2
CDR3: CSVAPPRAGAYNEQFF

J: TRBJ1-5
V: TRBV6-5
D: TRBD1
CDR3: CASHPTGANQPQHF

J: TRBJ2-1
V: TRBV27
D: TRBD2
CDR3: CASSYVAGVRNEQFF

J: TRBJ2-7
V: TRBV2
D: .
CDR3: CASSDTGIYEQYF